Listed here are 29 T cell receptor beta chains from one sample, sequenced in a study of blood T cell repertoires in COVID-19. TCRdb's copy holds only in-frame clones and misses some; the assay was immunoSEQ multiplex PCR. The top ten clones hold around 21% of a sample with some 210,000 clones, around 80% of them seen once. The specimen was peripheral blood. These receptors all come from a human donor in a cohort sampled during active COVID-19.

The rearrangement joins TRBV28 to TRBJ2-1; D is perhaps TRBD1 (5 bases). This CDR3 has 16 residues. Trimming took off 2 bases at V and 10 bases at J, with 21 bases between the two ends. The V gene's germline CDR1 is MDHEN and CDR2 SYDVKM. The CDR3 region is CASSLRSVGRQGEQFF. As DNA, the CDR3 is TGTGCCAGCAGTTTACGATCGGTGGGTAGGCAGGGAGAGCAGTTCTTC. The whole variable domain, filled in from reference TRBV28 and TRBJ2-1, reads DVKVTQSSRYLVKRTGEKVFLECVQDMDHENMFWYRQDPGLGLRLIYFSYDVKMKEKGDIPEGYSVSREKKERFSLILESASTNQTSMYLCASSLRSVGRQGEQFFGPGTRLTVL.

The V call is TRBV5-1, the J call TRBJ2-2, with TRBD1 as a possible D gene (6 bases). The CDR3 loop spans 15 amino acids. Trimming removed 4 bases at V and 0 bases at J, with 10 bases between. Germline CDR1 is SGHRS and CDR2 is YFSETQ. The CDR3 DNA follows: TGCGCCAGCAGCGGCGGACAGACGAACACCGGGGAGCTGTTTTTT. It encodes CASSGGQTNTGELFF. The entire variable domain, with the rest obtained from reference TRBV5-1 and TRBJ2-2, is as follows: KAGVTQTPRYLIKTRGQQVTLSCSPISGHRSVSWYQQTPGQGLQFLFEYFSETQRNKGNFPGRFSGRQFSNSRSEMNVSTLELGDSALYLCASSGGQTNTGELFFGEGSRLTVL.

This rearrangement joins TRBV3-1 (or the pseudogene TRBV3-2) to TRBJ1-5; perhaps TRBD1 as D (6 bases). V was shortened by 2 bases and J by 9 bases, with 11 bases between the two germline ends. The CDR3 is 13 amino acids. Germline CDR1 reads LGHDT; CDR2 reads YNNKEL (reference sequence). In nucleotides, the CDR3 is TGTGCCAGCAGCCAAAGGGGGAACGCGCCCCAGCATTTT. Amino acid sequence: CASSQRGNAPQHF.

The rearrangement joins TRBV5-1 to TRBJ1-4; TRBD1 might be the D (6 bases). The CDR3 covers 12 residues. Trimming shortened V by 6 bases and J by 7 bases, and 10 bases separated the two germline ends. Germline CDR1 SGHRS, CDR2 YFSETQ. CDR3 nucleotide sequence: TGCGCCAGCAAGGGGGTCCCTGAAAAACTGTTTTTT. Its protein is CASKGVPEKLFF.

V gene TRBV30 combines with J gene TRBJ2-2; D is possibly TRBD1 (6 bases). Germline V lookup: CDR1 GTSNPN, CDR2 SVGIG (reference sequence). V lost 0 bases and J lost 6, with 11 bases in between. The CDR3 runs 14 residues. CDR3 coding DNA: TGTGCCTGGAGTGTACAGGGTACGGCCGGGGAGCTGTTTTTT. Translation gives CAWSVQGTAGELFF.

The rearrangement links TRBV2 to TRBJ2-2, with D perhaps TRBD1 (6 bases). V lost 7 bases to trimming and J lost 5 bases, with 14 bases between them. Germline V gene data show CDR1 as SNHLY and CDR2 as FYNNEI. The CDR3 has 14 amino acids. The CDR3 spells CASNVAGVTGELFF. The CDR3, as DNA: TGTGCCAGCAATGTGGCAGGGGTTACCGGGGAGCTGTTTTTT. The whole variable domain, remainder taken from reference TRBV2 and TRBJ2-2, is EPEVTQTPSHQVTQMGQEVILRCVPISNHLYFYWYRQILGQKVEFLVSFYNNEISEKSEIFDDQFSVERPDGSNFTLKIRSTKLEDSAMYFCASNVAGVTGELFFGEGSRLTVL.

The J gene is TRBJ2-3, the V gene TRBV7-9; 11 bases align to TRBD2. This CDR3 spans 17 amino acids. Losses at the gene ends were 3 bases for V and 4 bases for J; bases not matched to a gene: 9. Looked up from germline, CDR1 is SEHNR and CDR2 is FQNEAQ (reference sequence). The CDR3 DNA reads TGTGCCAGCAGCTTTGGTAGCGGGAGGGCCAGGGCAGATACGCAGTATTTT. Amino acids: CASSFGSGRARADTQYF.

The sample holds one count of this clone. The rearrangement uses TRBV18 and TRBJ2-7; D is perhaps TRBD1 (5 bases). V dropped 3 bases and J dropped 2 bases, with 11 bases sitting between them. Germline CDR1 reads KGHSH; CDR2 reads LQKENI. This CDR3 has 14 residues. CDR3 protein: CASSPSTATYEQYF. CDR3 in DNA: TGTGCCAGCTCACCGTCGACAGCCACCTACGAGCAGTACTTC.

Only one count was recorded for this clone. The chain employs TRBV5-1 and TRBJ2-2, with D uncertain. In germline, CDR1 is SGHRS, CDR2 YFSETQ. The CDR3 is made up of 15 amino acids. The V end was cut by 4 bases, the J end by 4 bases, with 14 bases between. The CDR3 spells CASSESSLGTGELFF. In DNA, the CDR3 is TGCGCCAGCAGCGAAAGTAGCTTGGGCACCGGGGAGCTGTTTTTT.

This sequence joins TRBV6-5 and TRBJ2-5, with 13 nucleotides matching TRBD2. The CDR3 consists of 15 residues. Trimming at V came to 7 bases and at J to 4 bases, leaving 6 bases not matched to a gene. Germline V gives CDR1 MNHEY, CDR2 SVGAGI. The CDR3 sequence: CASTLAGGVRETQYF. The CDR3 DNA is TGTGCCAGCACACTAGCGGGAGGGGTGAGAGAGACCCAGTACTTC.

V usage is TRBV7-8 and J usage is TRBJ2-3; 12 nucleotides align to TRBD2. V trimming: 4 bases; J trimming: 0 bases; junction bases outside the gene matches: 8. The CDR3 consists of 18 residues. Germline-derived CDR1 and CDR2 are SGHVS and FQNEAQ. This CDR3 reads CASSYLAGGPPSTDTQYF. The CDR3 DNA reads TGTGCCAGCAGCTACCTAGCGGGGGGGCCACCTAGCACAGATACGCAGTATTTT.

V gene TRBV9 combines with J gene TRBJ1-5; D possibly corresponds to TRBD1 (5 bases). With 4 bases removed from V and 5 bases from J, the gap between germline ends came to 10 bases. This CDR3 is 13 amino acids long. The germline V gene encodes CDR1 SGDLS and CDR2 YYNGEE. CDR3 nucleotides: TGTGCCAGCAGCAGGGGTCGGGATCAGCCCCAGCATTTT. This translates into CASSRGRDQPQHF.

V and J are TRBV27 and TRBJ2-7; 8 bases match TRBD1. The CDR3 sequence is 16 residues long. V dropped 5 bases and J dropped 1; count of bases not matched to a gene: 10. Looked up from germline, CDR1 is MNHEY and CDR2 is SMNVEV (reference sequence). CDR3 sequence reads: CASSVKRTGTSYEQYV. CDR3 nucleotide sequence: TGTGCCAGCAGTGTGAAACGGACAGGGACATCCTACGAGCAGTACGTC.

CDR3 region: CASSQLLQPQHF. The CDR3 DNA sequence: TGTGCCAGCAGCCAACTTCTTCAGCCCCAGCATTTT. The V gene is TRBV6-2 or TRBV6-3, the J gene TRBJ1-5; D remains ambiguous. The CDR3 covers 12 residues. V shed 6 bases and J shed 6 bases, with 9 bases lying between them. The germline CDR1 and CDR2 sequences are MNHEY and SVGEGT.

The CDR3 sequence is CSVGDGYEQYF. CDR3 nucleotide sequence: TGCAGCGTCGGGGATGGCTACGAGCAGTACTTC. The V call is TRBV29-1, the J call TRBJ2-7; the D gene is possibly TRBD2 (5 bases). The CDR3 length is 11 residues. The ends were cut back, 6 bases at V and 3 bases at J, with 9 bases in the middle. Per the germline V gene, CDR1 is SQVTM and CDR2 is ANQGSEA.

In its sample, this clone was seen once. The chain has TRBV6-1 and TRBJ1-4, with D possibly being TRBD1 (6 bases). The CDR3 spans 13 residues. Trimming removed 10 bases at V and 3 bases at J, with 12 bases between. CDR1 and CDR2 from the germline V gene are MNHNS and SASEGT. CDR3 region: CAIARGSNEKLFF. CDR3 DNA: TGTGCCATCGCCAGGGGATCTAATGAAAAACTGTTTTTT.

The chain recombines TRBV4-1 with TRBJ1-3; no definite D call. In germline, CDR1 is MGHRA, CDR2 YSYEKL. This CDR3 has 14 residues. V was clipped by 1 base and J by 1 base, with 5 bases between them. CDR3 in DNA: TGCGCCAGCAGCCAAGTTGAGTCTGGAAACACCATATATTTT. This sequence encodes CASSQVESGNTIYF.

This clone was detected once. This chain's CDR3 is CASMANTEAFF. Here the CDR3 DNA reads TGTGCCAGCATGGCGAACACTGAAGCTTTCTTT. This chain uses TRBV2 with TRBJ1-1; D is uncertain. Trimming stripped 7 bases from V and 1 base from J, with 4 bases between. Per germline, CDR1 SNHLY and CDR2 FYNNEI. The CDR3 totals 11 residues.

J is TRBJ1-4 and V is TRBV6-5; D not resolved. V dropped 7 bases and J dropped 6 bases, with 12 bases sitting between them. Germline V CDR1 and CDR2: MNHEY, SVGAGI. This CDR3 comprises 13 residues. The CDR3 region is CASTPSADEKLFF. The CDR3 DNA reads as TGTGCCAGCACCCCCTCAGCGGATGAAAAACTGTTTTTT.

J is TRBJ2-7 and V is TRBV7-2, with 8 bases that match TRBD1. With V trimmed by 2 bases and J by 3 bases, 12 bases remained unmatched. Germline assignment: CDR1 SGHTA and CDR2 FQGNSA. The CDR3 is made up of 17 amino acids. The CDR3 nucleotides read TGTGCCAGCAGCTTAATGCCTGGTCGGACAGGGAGCTACGAGCAGTACTTC. Translation: CASSLMPGRTGSYEQYF.

The chain recombines TRBV5-1 with TRBJ2-2; D may be TRBD2 (6 bases). Per germline, CDR1 SGHRS and CDR2 YFSETQ. CDR3 size: 12 residues. The V gene lost 10 bases and the J gene lost 7 bases, with 14 bases spanning the gap. This CDR3 reads CAYRTNGGELFF. Written as DNA, the CDR3 is TGCGCCTACCGGACTAACGGCGGGGAGCTGTTTTTT.

This clone has just a few counts. This CDR3 reads CASGLGTENEKLFF. The CDR3 bases are TGTGCTAGTGGTTTGGGGACAGAAAATGAAAAACTGTTTTTT. V gene TRBV12-5 combines with J gene TRBJ1-4, with D possibly matching TRBD1 (6 bases). CDR3 size: 14 residues. Germline values: CDR1 LGHNT, CDR2 FRNRAP. Trimming stripped 1 base from V and 5 bases from J, with 8 bases between.

The genes are TRBV19 and TRBJ2-7; 10 nucleotides line up with TRBD1. CDR1 is LNHDA, CDR2 SQIVND, per germline (reference sequence). There are 16 residues in the CDR3. V trimming: 3 bases; J trimming: 3 bases; junction bases outside the gene matches: 8. The chain's CDR3 is CASSMRGQGLGYEQYF. The CDR3 bases are TGTGCCAGTAGTATGAGGGGACAGGGGCTGGGCTACGAGCAGTACTTC.

The chain is built from TRBV5-1 and TRBJ2-1; TRBD1 matches 7 bases. V dropped 4 bases and J dropped 8; count of bases not matched to a gene: 12. Germline CDR1 is SGHRS and CDR2 is YFSETQ. The length of the CDR3 is 15 residues. For the CDR3, the DNA is TGCGCCAGCAGCCTTGACGACAGGGCGTTTGATGAGCAGTTCTTC. Translated, it gives CASSLDDRAFDEQFF.

This chain links TRBV5-1 with TRBJ2-3; D gene uncertain. The CDR3 covers 14 residues. Trimming removed 1 base at V and 5 bases at J, with 11 bases between. Germline lookup yields CDR1 SGHRS and CDR2 YFSETQ. This chain's CDR3 is CASSLNGYGDTQYF. The CDR3 DNA sequence: TGCGCCAGCAGCTTGAACGGGTACGGAGATACGCAGTATTTT.

The V gene is TRBV5-1, the J gene TRBJ1-3, with D unresolved. The CDR3 totals 15 residues. V shed 0 bases and J shed 0 bases, with 7 bases lying between them. Per the germline V gene, CDR1 is SGHRS and CDR2 is YFSETQ. CDR3 sequence reads: CASSLDQHSGNTIYF. The CDR3 DNA is TGCGCCAGCAGCTTGGATCAACACTCTGGAAACACCATATATTTT.

Written as DNA, the CDR3 is TGTGCCAGCAGCTTAGCGACAGGGGTGCACAATGAGCAGTTCTTC. Protein product: CASSLATGVHNEQFF. The chain couples TRBV7-2 to TRBJ2-1; the match to TRBD1 covers 8 bases. The CDR3 sequence is 15 residues long. Germline CDR1 reads SGHTA; CDR2 reads FQGNSA. V shed 0 bases and J 5 bases; nucleotides not matched to a gene: 3.

V is TRBV2 and J is TRBJ2-5; D is undetermined. The CDR3 spans 13 residues. The V gene's germline CDR1 is SNHLY and CDR2 FYNNEI. The ends were cut back, 0 bases at V and 9 bases at J, with 11 bases in the middle. DNA for the CDR3: TGTGCCAGCAGTGAAGCGCTCCCAGTTGCCCAGTACTTC. The encoded protein is CASSEALPVAQYF.

The chain employs TRBV7-2 and TRBJ2-7, with D perhaps matching TRBD2 (5 bases). The CDR3 consists of 14 residues. Germline CDR1 reads SGHTA; CDR2 reads FQGNSA. Trimming pared 5 bases from V and 6 bases from J, leaving 17 bases between. Here the CDR3 reads CASSNPSRRGEQYF. CDR3 in DNA: TGTGCCAGCAGCAACCCCTCCCGACGGGGCGAGCAGTACTTC.